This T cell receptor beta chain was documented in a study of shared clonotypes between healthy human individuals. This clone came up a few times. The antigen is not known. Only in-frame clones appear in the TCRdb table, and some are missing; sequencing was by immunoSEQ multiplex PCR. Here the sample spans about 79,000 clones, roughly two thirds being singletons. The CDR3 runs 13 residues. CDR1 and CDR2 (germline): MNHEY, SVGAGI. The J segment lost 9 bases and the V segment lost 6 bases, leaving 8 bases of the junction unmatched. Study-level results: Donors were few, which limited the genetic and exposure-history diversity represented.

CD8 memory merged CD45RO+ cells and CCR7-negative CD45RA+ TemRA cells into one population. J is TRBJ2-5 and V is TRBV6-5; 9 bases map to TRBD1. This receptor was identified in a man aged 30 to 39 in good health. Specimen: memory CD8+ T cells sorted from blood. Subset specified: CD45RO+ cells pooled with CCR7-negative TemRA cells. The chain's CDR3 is CASRPRDRVSQYF. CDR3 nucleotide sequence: TGTGCCAGCAGACCCCGGGACAGGGTGTCCCAGTACTTC.